Listed below are T cell receptor beta chains from one sample, sequenced in a study of cytomegalovirus exposure and HLA in healthy donors. Profiled with immunoSEQ multiplex PCR; TCRdb holds only in-frame clones, not every one. This table holds some 130,000 clones, 60% to 85% found once. The specimen sequenced was PBMCs. These receptors were collected from a human donor in good health. The CDR3 runs from the conserved cysteine through the conserved F or W. The D gene is left open where the match is weak. Some rows mark clone size as missing; the rest say once, few, many or name a class of expanded clone.

j_call clone_size d_call v_call cdr3_nt cdr3_aa
TRBJ1-4 - TRBD1 TRBV2 TGTGCCAGCAGTGTGGGACAGGGGCCAACTAATGAAAAACTGTTTTTT CASSVGQGPTNEKLFF
TRBJ1-2 - TRBD1 TRBV6-6 TGTGCCAGCAGTTACACGCCGACAGGGGGCTATGGCTACACCTTC CASSYTPTGGYGYTF
TRBJ2-1 - - TRBV19 TGTGCCAGTACCACACTACCCACAGGCTACAATGAGCAGTTCTTC CASTTLPTGYNEQFF
TRBJ2-7 once TRBD2 TRBV6-5 TGTGCCATCAGTGAGTCGACTAGCCCGGGGGAGCAGTACTTC CAISESTSPGEQYF
TRBJ1-6 - TRBD1 TRBV28 TGTGCCAGCAGTTTGGGACAGGCCAATTCACCCCTCCACTTT CASSLGQANSPLHF
TRBJ1-2 - TRBD1 TRBV7-8 TGTGCCAGCAGCGCCGGGACAGGGGTTGGCTACACCTTC CASSAGTGVGYTF
TRBJ1-2 - - TRBV29-1 TGCAGCGTTGAAACGGTTGTACGGACTGGAGGTGGCTACACCTTC CSVETVVRTGGGYTF
TRBJ1-1 - - TRBV5-1 TGCGCCAGCAGCTTGCTCTTGAACACTGAAGCTTTCTTT CASSLLLNTEAFF
TRBJ1-3 - TRBD1 TRBV6-1 TGTGCCAGCAGTAAAGGACAGGAACTAGGAAACACCATATATTTT CASSKGQELGNTIYF
TRBJ1-2 - - TRBV5-1 TGCGCCAGCAGCTTGTCCGAGGGAGTCTATGGCTACACCTTC CASSLSEGVYGYTF
TRBJ1-2 - - TRBV25-1 TGTGCCAGCAGTGTAAACAGGGTGGAAGGCTACACCTTC CASSVNRVEGYTF
TRBJ2-5 - TRBD1 TRBV15 TGTGCCACCAGCAGAGATGGGGACAGTAAAGAGACCCAGTACTTC CATSRDGDSKETQYF
TRBJ2-7 - - TRBV2 TGTGCCAGCAGTACAACAAACGAGCAGTACTTC CASSTTNEQYF
TRBJ1-4 - - TRBV10-1 TGCGCCAGCAGTGAGTCCGTCGCTAATGAAAAACTGTTTTTT CASSESVANEKLFF
TRBJ1-4 - - TRBV2 TGTGCCAGCAGTGAGATGGAACAGACCTATGAAAAACTGTTTTTT CASSEMEQTYEKLFF
TRBJ2-1 - TRBD1 TRBV5-1 TGCGCCAGCAGGGACAGGGTGAACCTTTTGATTGGAGCCCGACGAAGAGACAATGAGCAGTTCTTC CASRDRVNLLIGARRRDNEQFF
TRBJ2-1 - - TRBV19 TGTGCCAGTAGGGCGGGTTCCTACAATGAGCAGTTCTTC CASRAGSYNEQFF